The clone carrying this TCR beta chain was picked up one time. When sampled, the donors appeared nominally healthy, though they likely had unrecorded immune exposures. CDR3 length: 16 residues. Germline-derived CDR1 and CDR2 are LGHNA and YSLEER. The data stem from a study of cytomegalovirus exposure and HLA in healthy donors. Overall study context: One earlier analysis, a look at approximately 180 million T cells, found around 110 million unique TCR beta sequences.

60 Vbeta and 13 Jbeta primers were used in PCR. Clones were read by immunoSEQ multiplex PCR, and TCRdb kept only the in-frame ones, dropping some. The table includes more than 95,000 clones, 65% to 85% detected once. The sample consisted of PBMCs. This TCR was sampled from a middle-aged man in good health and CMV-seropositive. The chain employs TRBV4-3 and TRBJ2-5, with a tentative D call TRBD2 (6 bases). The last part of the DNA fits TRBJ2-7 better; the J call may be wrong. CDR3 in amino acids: CASSQGRYGGFYEQYF. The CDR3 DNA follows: TGCGCCAGCAGCCAAGGGAGATACGGGGGTTTCTACGAGCAGTACTTC.